Listed below are T cell receptor beta chains from one sample, sequenced in a study of molecular identifiers for immune sequencing clone quantification. Each CDR3 protein gets one entry after TCRdb re-called the PCR reads with MiXCR. The top ten hold around 0.97% of the sample, which has tens of thousands of distinct CDR3 sequences, approximately 24% seen once. Input material: naive CD8+ T cells from blood, with Jurkat cell RNA spiked in. These receptors were obtained from a human donor in good health. Some libraries in this study had Jurkat cell RNA spiked in. Both conserved end residues are part of each CDR3. Each record gives: J gene, D gene, V gene, clone size, CDR3 protein, CDR3 DNA. A D gene is named only where the DNA matches it firmly. The listing skips clone size in some rows; elsewhere it reads once, few, many or a size class.

j_gene: TRBJ2-1; d_gene: .; v_gene: TRBV27; abundance: .; CDR3aa: CASSQKNEQFF; CDR3nt: TGTGCCAGCAGTCAGAAAAATGAGCAGTTCTTC
j_gene: TRBJ1-5; d_gene: .; v_gene: TRBV18; abundance: many; CDR3aa: CASSATGLNRYSNQPQHF; CDR3nt: TGTGCCAGCTCCGCGACAGGTCTTAACCGTTATAGCAATCAGCCCCAGCATTTT
j_gene: TRBJ2-5; d_gene: .; v_gene: TRBV5-1; abundance: many; CDR3aa: CASSPPLGQLQETQYF; CDR3nt: TGCGCCAGCAGCCCCCCCCTTGGACAACTACAAGAGACCCAGTACTTC
j_gene: TRBJ2-5; d_gene: .; v_gene: TRBV12-3/TRBV12-4; abundance: many; CDR3aa: CASKGLGETQYF; CDR3nt: TGTGCCAGCAAAGGGTTAGGGGAGACCCAGTACTTC
j_gene: TRBJ2-1; d_gene: TRBD2; v_gene: TRBV7-2; abundance: many; CDR3aa: CASSQGLAKYYNEQFF; CDR3nt: TGTGCCAGCAGCCAAGGACTAGCTAAGTACTACAATGAGCAGTTCTTC
j_gene: TRBJ1-1; d_gene: .; v_gene: TRBV20-1; abundance: .; CDR3aa: CGARETGGYTEAFF; CDR3nt: TGCGGTGCTAGAGAGACGGGGGGCTACACCGAAGCTTTCTTT
j_gene: TRBJ2-5; d_gene: TRBD1; v_gene: TRBV28; abundance: once; CDR3aa: CASSSGTEETQYF; CDR3nt: TGTGCCAGCAGCTCCGGGACAGAAGAGACCCAGTACTTC
j_gene: TRBJ2-1; d_gene: TRBD2; v_gene: TRBV4-1; abundance: .; CDR3aa: CANSQVPAGAVGYNGQFF; CDR3nt: TGCGCCAACAGCCAAGTACCAGCGGGAGCCGTGGGCTACAATGGGCAGTTCTTC
j_gene: TRBJ1-5; d_gene: TRBD1; v_gene: TRBV4-1; abundance: .; CDR3aa: CASSQALQGGINPPPHF; CDR3nt: TGCGCCAGCAGCCAAGCACTACAGGGGGGCATCAATCCGCCCCCGCATTTT
j_gene: TRBJ2-3; d_gene: .; v_gene: TRBV6-6; abundance: many; CDR3aa: CASSVWVTDTQYF; CDR3nt: TGTGCCAGCAGTGTCTGGGTCACAGATACGCAGTATTTT
j_gene: TRBJ1-2; d_gene: TRBD1; v_gene: TRBV19; abundance: few; CDR3aa: CASSPTGEDYGYTF; CDR3nt: TGTGCCAGTAGCCCTACAGGGGAGGACTATGGCTACACCTTC
j_gene: TRBJ2-7; d_gene: TRBD2; v_gene: TRBV6-5; abundance: once; CDR3aa: CASSPLAGGVYEQYF; CDR3nt: TGTGCCAGCAGTCCCCTAGCGGGAGGCGTCTACGAGCAGTACTTC
j_gene: TRBJ2-7; d_gene: TRBD1; v_gene: TRBV3-1; abundance: few; CDR3aa: CASSQAGGQGPYEQYF; CDR3nt: TGTGCCAGCAGCCAAGCGGGGGGACAGGGGCCCTACGAGCAGTACTTC
j_gene: TRBJ1-2; d_gene: TRBD1; v_gene: TRBV7-9; abundance: .; CDR3aa: CASISLNGTGGRYTF; CDR3nt: TGTGCCAGCATCTCACTAAACGGGACAGGGGGCCGCTACACCTTC
j_gene: TRBJ1-1; d_gene: .; v_gene: TRBV25-1; abundance: .; CDR3aa: CASSDSGRTDLNTEAFF; CDR3nt: TGTGCCAGCAGTGACTCAGGACGGACAGACCTGAACACTGAAGCTTTCTTT
j_gene: TRBJ2-3; d_gene: TRBD2; v_gene: TRBV4-3; abundance: few; CDR3aa: CASSQDYLSGRADTQYF; CDR3nt: TGCGCCAGCAGCCAAGATTATCTCAGCGGGAGAGCAGATACGCAGTATTTT
j_gene: TRBJ2-6; d_gene: .; v_gene: TRBV7-8; abundance: many; CDR3aa: CASSYPDSSGANVLTF; CDR3nt: TGTGCCAGCAGCTACCCGGACAGCTCTGGGGCCAACGTCCTGACTTTC
j_gene: TRBJ2-1; d_gene: TRBD2; v_gene: TRBV2; abundance: once; CDR3aa: CASSEPTSGRSYNEQFF; CDR3nt: TGTGCCAGCAGTGAGCCGACTAGCGGGAGGTCCTACAATGAGCAGTTCTTC
j_gene: TRBJ1-1; d_gene: .; v_gene: TRBV15; abundance: many; CDR3aa: CATSRDRTEAFF; CDR3nt: TGTGCCACCAGCAGAGATCGAACTGAAGCTTTCTTT
j_gene: TRBJ2-3; d_gene: .; v_gene: TRBV15; abundance: many; CDR3aa: CATSSSPDTQYF; CDR3nt: TGTGCCACCAGCAGCTCCCCAGATACGCAGTATTTT
j_gene: TRBJ2-7; d_gene: TRBD1; v_gene: TRBV28; abundance: many; CDR3aa: CASSTGTGRAYEQYF; CDR3nt: TGTGCCAGCAGTACCGGGACAGGGAGAGCCTACGAGCAGTACTTC
j_gene: TRBJ2-3; d_gene: .; v_gene: TRBV6-2/TRBV6-3; abundance: few; CDR3aa: CASSRTDTQYF; CDR3nt: TGTGCCAGCAGTCGAACAGATACGCAGTATTTT
j_gene: TRBJ1-5; d_gene: .; v_gene: TRBV27; abundance: many; CDR3aa: CASRPTVYSNQPQHF; CDR3nt: TGTGCCAGCAGGCCGACAGTGTATAGCAATCAGCCCCAGCATTTT
j_gene: TRBJ2-1; d_gene: TRBD2; v_gene: TRBV7-3; abundance: many; CDR3aa: CASSFSGRAANEQFF; CDR3nt: TGTGCCAGCAGCTTTAGCGGGAGGGCCGCAAATGAGCAGTTCTTC
j_gene: TRBJ1-1; d_gene: .; v_gene: TRBV7-9; abundance: many; CDR3aa: CASSLALGRNTEAFF; CDR3nt: TGTGCCAGCAGCTTAGCGCTCGGGAGAAACACTGAAGCTTTCTTT
j_gene: TRBJ1-5; d_gene: .; v_gene: TRBV7-8; abundance: many; CDR3aa: CASSPISGPSGPQHF; CDR3nt: TGTGCCAGCAGCCCTATATCAGGGCCCTCGGGGCCCCAGCATTTT
j_gene: TRBJ2-7; d_gene: TRBD2; v_gene: TRBV11-2; abundance: many; CDR3aa: CASSPGGESYEQYF; CDR3nt: TGTGCCAGCAGCCCGGGGGGAGAGTCCTACGAGCAGTACTTC
j_gene: TRBJ1-1; d_gene: .; v_gene: TRBV7-8; abundance: once; CDR3aa: CASSLDWGVEAFF; CDR3nt: TGTGCCAGCAGCTTAGATTGGGGGGTTGAAGCTTTCTTT
j_gene: TRBJ1-1; d_gene: .; v_gene: TRBV6-6; abundance: many; CDR3aa: CASSPEDRNTEAFF; CDR3nt: TGTGCCAGCAGTCCCGAGGACAGAAACACTGAAGCTTTCTTT
j_gene: TRBJ2-7; d_gene: TRBD1; v_gene: TRBV7-2; abundance: many; CDR3aa: CASSSTGGIAYEQYF; CDR3nt: TGTGCCAGCAGCTCGACAGGGGGAATTGCCTACGAGCAGTACTTC
j_gene: TRBJ2-7; d_gene: .; v_gene: TRBV20-1; abundance: many; CDR3aa: CSARSGVFYEQYF; CDR3nt: TGCAGTGCCCGCTCGGGGGTTTTCTACGAGCAGTACTTC
j_gene: TRBJ2-2; d_gene: .; v_gene: TRBV19; abundance: many; CDR3aa: CASTQAGGHTGELFF; CDR3nt: TGTGCCAGTACCCAGGCCGGGGGCCACACCGGGGAGCTGTTTTTT
j_gene: TRBJ2-3; d_gene: .; v_gene: TRBV27; abundance: many; CDR3aa: CASSSSPDTQYF; CDR3nt: TGTGCCAGCAGTTCCTCTCCGGATACGCAGTATTTT
j_gene: TRBJ1-5; d_gene: .; v_gene: TRBV4-1; abundance: .; CDR3aa: CASSQSTGVWQPQHF; CDR3nt: TGCGCCAGCAGCCAATCGACAGGAGTCTGGCAGCCCCAGCATTTT
j_gene: TRBJ2-3; d_gene: TRBD2; v_gene: TRBV28; abundance: many; CDR3aa: CASSHALLAGVDTQYF; CDR3nt: TGTGCCAGCAGTCATGCGTTACTAGCGGGAGTAGATACGCAGTATTTT
j_gene: TRBJ2-3; d_gene: .; v_gene: TRBV4-3; abundance: few; CDR3aa: CASRQSPGQISTDTQYF; CDR3nt: TGCGCCAGCAGGCAAAGCCCAGGACAAATCAGCACAGATACGCAGTATTTT
j_gene: TRBJ2-3; d_gene: .; v_gene: TRBV4-1; abundance: many; CDR3aa: CASSPGEWGNTQYF; CDR3nt: TGCGCCAGCAGCCCGGGGGAGTGGGGAAATACGCAGTATTTT
j_gene: TRBJ2-5; d_gene: .; v_gene: TRBV11-2; abundance: many; CDR3aa: CASSLGHDIQETQYF; CDR3nt: TGTGCCAGCAGCCTAGGACACGACATTCAAGAGACCCAGTACTTC
j_gene: TRBJ2-7; d_gene: .; v_gene: TRBV7-9; abundance: many; CDR3aa: CASSLAGRSSYEQYF; CDR3nt: TGTGCCAGCAGCTTAGCAGGACGGTCCTCCTACGAGCAGTACTTC
j_gene: TRBJ2-3; d_gene: .; v_gene: TRBV6-2/TRBV6-3; abundance: many; CDR3aa: CASRKGEDTQYF; CDR3nt: TGTGCCAGCAGAAAGGGAGAGGATACGCAGTATTTT
j_gene: TRBJ1-2; d_gene: TRBD1; v_gene: TRBV27; abundance: many; CDR3aa: CASSLRTGGADYGYTF; CDR3nt: TGTGCCAGCAGTTTACGTACAGGGGGCGCGGACTATGGCTACACCTTC
j_gene: TRBJ2-7; d_gene: .; v_gene: TRBV6-5; abundance: medium-sized; CDR3aa: CASSPGHGYEQYF; CDR3nt: TGTGCCAGCAGCCCGGGACACGGCTACGAGCAGTACTTC
j_gene: TRBJ2-2; d_gene: .; v_gene: TRBV19; abundance: many; CDR3aa: CASSSTGELFF; CDR3nt: TGTGCCAGTAGTAGCACCGGGGAGCTGTTTTTT
j_gene: TRBJ2-7; d_gene: .; v_gene: TRBV4-1; abundance: many; CDR3aa: CASSQRDANYEQYF; CDR3nt: TGCGCCAGCAGCCAAAGGGACGCGAACTACGAGCAGTACTTC
j_gene: TRBJ2-7; d_gene: .; v_gene: TRBV3-2; abundance: once; CDR3aa: CASNQLQGVGCEQYF; CDR3nt: TGTGCCAGCAACCAACTGCAGGGGGTCGGCTGCGAGCAGTACTTC
j_gene: TRBJ2-7; d_gene: TRBD2; v_gene: TRBV4-3; abundance: .; CDR3aa: CASSQGLAAAYEQYF; CDR3nt: TGCGCCAGCAGCCAAGGGCTAGCGGCTGCCTACGAGCAGTACTTC